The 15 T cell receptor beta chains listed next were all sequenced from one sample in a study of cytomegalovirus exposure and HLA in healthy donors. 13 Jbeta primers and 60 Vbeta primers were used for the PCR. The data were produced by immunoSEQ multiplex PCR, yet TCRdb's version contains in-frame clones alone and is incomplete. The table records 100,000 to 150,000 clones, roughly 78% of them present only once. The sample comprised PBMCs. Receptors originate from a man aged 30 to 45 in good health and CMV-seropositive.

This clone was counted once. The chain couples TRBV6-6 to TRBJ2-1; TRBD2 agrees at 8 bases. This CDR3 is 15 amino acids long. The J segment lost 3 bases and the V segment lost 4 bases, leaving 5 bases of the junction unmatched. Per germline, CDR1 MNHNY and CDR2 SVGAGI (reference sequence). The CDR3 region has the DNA TGTGCCAGCAGTTTAACTAGCGGTTTCTACAATGAGCAGTTCTTC. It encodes CASSLTSGFYNEQFF.

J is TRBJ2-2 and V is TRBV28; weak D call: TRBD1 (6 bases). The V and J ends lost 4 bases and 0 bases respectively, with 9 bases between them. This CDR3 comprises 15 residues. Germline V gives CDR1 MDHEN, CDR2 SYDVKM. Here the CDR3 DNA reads TGTGCCAGCAGTTCCGGGACAACGAACACCGGGGAGCTGTTTTTT. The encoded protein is CASSSGTTNTGELFF.

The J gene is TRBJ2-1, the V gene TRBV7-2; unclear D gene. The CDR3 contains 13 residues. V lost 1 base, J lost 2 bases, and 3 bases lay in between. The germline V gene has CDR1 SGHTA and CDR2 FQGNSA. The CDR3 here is CASSLVTYNEQFF. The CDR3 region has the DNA TGTGCCAGCAGCTTAGTCACCTACAATGAGCAGTTCTTC.

CDR3 DNA sequence: TGTGCCAGCAGCCCAGGGATCTCTGACTATGGCTACACCTTC. Translation: CASSPGISDYGYTF. This rearrangement joins TRBV9 to TRBJ1-2; possible D gene TRBD1, 5 bases. Trimming took off 4 bases at V and 3 bases at J, with 13 bases between the two ends. This CDR3 is 14 amino acids long. The V gene's germline CDR1 is SGDLS and CDR2 YYNGEE.

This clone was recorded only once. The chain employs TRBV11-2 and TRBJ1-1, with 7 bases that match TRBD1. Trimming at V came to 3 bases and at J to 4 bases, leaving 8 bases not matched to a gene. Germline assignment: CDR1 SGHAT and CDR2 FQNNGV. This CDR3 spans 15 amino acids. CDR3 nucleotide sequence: TGTGCCAGCAGCTTCAGGACAGGAGGAAGCACTGAAGCTTTCTTT. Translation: CASSFRTGGSTEAFF.

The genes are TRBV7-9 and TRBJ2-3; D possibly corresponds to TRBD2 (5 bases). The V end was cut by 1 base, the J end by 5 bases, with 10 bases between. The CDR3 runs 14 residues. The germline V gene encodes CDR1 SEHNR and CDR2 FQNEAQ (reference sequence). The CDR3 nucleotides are TGTGCCAGCAGCTTAGGGCTAGCAGGAGATACGCAGTATTTT. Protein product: CASSLGLAGDTQYF.

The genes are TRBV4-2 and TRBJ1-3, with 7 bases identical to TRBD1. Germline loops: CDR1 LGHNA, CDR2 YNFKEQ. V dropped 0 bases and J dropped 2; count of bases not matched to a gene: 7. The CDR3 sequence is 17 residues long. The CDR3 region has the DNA TGTGCCAGCAGCCAAGATATGGGCAGGGGGGCTGGAAACACCATATATTTT. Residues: CASSQDMGRGAGNTIYF.

CDR3 loop: CASLQGEHNEQFF. The CDR3 DNA reads as TGTGCCAGCTTACAGGGCGAGCACAATGAGCAGTTCTTC. The chain employs TRBV6-1 and TRBJ2-1, with D possibly being TRBD1 (6 bases). Trimming took 8 bases from V and 5 from J, leaving 13 bases between them. The germline V gene has CDR1 MNHNS and CDR2 SASEGT. The CDR3 is made up of 13 amino acids.

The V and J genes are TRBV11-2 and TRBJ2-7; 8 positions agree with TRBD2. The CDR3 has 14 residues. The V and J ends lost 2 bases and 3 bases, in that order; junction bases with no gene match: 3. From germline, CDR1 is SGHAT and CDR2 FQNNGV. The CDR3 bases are TGTGCCAGCAGCTTAACTAGCGGCCTCTACGAGCAGTACTTC. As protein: CASSLTSGLYEQYF.

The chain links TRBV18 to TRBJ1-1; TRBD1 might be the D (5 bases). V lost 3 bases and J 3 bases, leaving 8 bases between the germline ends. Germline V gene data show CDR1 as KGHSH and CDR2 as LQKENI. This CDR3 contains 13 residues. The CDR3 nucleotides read TGTGCCAGCTCACCCCAGGGCTACACTGAAGCTTTCTTT. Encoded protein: CASSPQGYTEAFF.

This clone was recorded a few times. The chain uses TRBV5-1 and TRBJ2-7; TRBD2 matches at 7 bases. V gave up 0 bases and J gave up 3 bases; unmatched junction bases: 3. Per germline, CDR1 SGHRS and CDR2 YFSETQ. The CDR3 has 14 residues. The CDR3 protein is CASSLDGLDYEQYF. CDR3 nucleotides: TGCGCCAGCAGCTTGGATGGACTAGACTACGAGCAGTACTTC.

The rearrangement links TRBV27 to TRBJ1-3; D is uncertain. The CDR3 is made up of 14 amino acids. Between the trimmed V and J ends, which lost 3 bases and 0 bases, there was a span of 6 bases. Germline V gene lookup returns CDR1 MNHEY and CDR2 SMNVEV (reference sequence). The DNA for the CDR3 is TGTGCCAGCAGTTTTCGGAGCTCTGGAAACACCATATATTTT. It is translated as CASSFRSSGNTIYF.

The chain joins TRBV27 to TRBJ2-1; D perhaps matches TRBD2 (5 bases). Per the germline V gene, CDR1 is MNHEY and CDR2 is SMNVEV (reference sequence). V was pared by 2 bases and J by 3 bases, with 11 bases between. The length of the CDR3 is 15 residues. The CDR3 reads CASSLDLRDYNEQFF. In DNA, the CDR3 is TGTGCCAGCAGTTTAGATTTGAGGGACTACAATGAGCAGTTCTTC.

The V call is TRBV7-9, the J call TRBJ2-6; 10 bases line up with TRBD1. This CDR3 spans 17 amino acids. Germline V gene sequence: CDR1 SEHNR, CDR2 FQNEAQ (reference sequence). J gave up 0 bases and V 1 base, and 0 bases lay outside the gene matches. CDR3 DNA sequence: TGTGCCAGCAGCTTAGGACAGGGGGCCTCTGGGGCCAACGTCCTGACTTTC. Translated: CASSLGQGASGANVLTF.

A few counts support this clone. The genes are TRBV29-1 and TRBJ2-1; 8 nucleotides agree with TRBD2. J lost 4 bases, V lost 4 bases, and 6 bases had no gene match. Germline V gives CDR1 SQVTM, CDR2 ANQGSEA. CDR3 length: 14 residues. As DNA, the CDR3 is TGCAGCGTTGTTGGCGGGAGGCATTACAATGAGCAGTTCTTC. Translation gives CSVVGGRHYNEQFF.